Reported below is one T cell receptor beta chain. Blood CD8+ and CD4+ T cells underwent high-throughput TCR beta sequencing. CD8+ and CD4+ T cells were negatively isolated; TEMRA cells were FACS-enriched. In germline, CDR1 is LGHDT, CDR2 YNNKEL (reference sequence). The CDR3 sequence is 15 residues long. V was cut by 4 bases and J by 1 base, with 10 bases left in between. The sample belongs to a study of CD8 T cells in Susac syndrome. cDNA came from roughly 0.5 to 1 ug RNA primed by random hexamers. The TCR beta CDR3 was amplified by immunoSEQ multiplex PCR across 54 Vbeta, 13 Jbeta. Each CDR3 protein gets one entry after TCRdb re-called the immunoSEQ multiplex PCR reads with MiXCR. The table lists more than 150,000 distinct CDR3 sequences, 90% to 95% of them singletons, with approximately 0.075% in the top ten.

Source material: CD4+ T cells from PBMCs. This sequence originates from a human donor in good health. The chain uses TRBV3-1 and TRBJ2-2; perhaps D is TRBD1 or TRBD2 (5 bases each). The CDR3 sequence is CASSPWDGNTGELFF. The CDR3 DNA follows: TGTGCCAGCAGCCCTTGGGACGGGAACACCGGGGAGCTGTTTTTT.